The 30 T cell receptor beta chains listed next were all sequenced from one sample in a study of shared clonotypes between healthy human individuals. Clones were sequenced by immunoSEQ multiplex PCR, and TCRdb holds only the in-frame ones, with some missing. In the table there are more than 2 million clones, 85% to 95% of which are singletons. The source material was naive CD4+ T cells sorted from blood. Subset defined: CD45RA+ positively selected. The receptors stem from a young man in good health.

The table lists this clone with a count of one. The genes are TRBV2 and TRBJ2-6, with 10 bases aligning to TRBD1. V dropped 4 bases and J dropped 4; count of bases not matched to a gene: 7. This CDR3 spans 17 amino acids. Germline CDR1 and CDR2: SNHLY and FYNNEI. DNA of the CDR3: TGTGCCAGCAGTGCGGGACAGGGGTTCCCGGGGGCCAACGTCCTGACTTTC. It encodes CASSAGQGFPGANVLTF.

The chain is built from TRBV4-1 and TRBJ1-2, with D possibly TRBD1 on 5 matching bases. Trimming removed 0 bases from V and 4 bases from J, with 18 bases in between. The CDR3 is made up of 17 amino acids. CDR1 and CDR2 from the germline V gene are MGHRA and YSYEKL. This CDR3 reads CASSQDRGGAMVYGYTF. In DNA form, the CDR3 reads TGCGCCAGCAGCCAAGATCGAGGCGGGGCTATGGTCTATGGCTACACCTTC.

The genes are TRBV11-2 and TRBJ1-2; perhaps TRBD1 as D (6 bases). Germline V CDR1 and CDR2: SGHAT, FQNNGV. The CDR3 runs 15 residues. V was cut by 2 bases and J by 0 bases, with 10 bases left in between. CDR3 DNA sequence: TGTGCCAGCAGCTTAAAGGGGGGGCCTAACTATGGCTACACCTTC. Its protein is CASSLKGGPNYGYTF. The entire variable domain, with the rest obtained from reference TRBV11-2 and TRBJ1-2, is as follows: EAGVAQSPRYKIIEKRQSVAFWCNPISGHATLYWYQQILGQGPKLLIQFQNNGVVDDSQLPKDRFSAERLKGVDSTLKIQPAKLEDSAVYLCASSLKGGPNYGYTFGSGTRLTVV.

V and J are TRBV13 and TRBJ2-5; possibly TRBD1 or TRBD2 for D (5 bases each). CDR1 PRHDT and CDR2 FYEKMQ come from the germline V gene (reference sequence). V was pared by 5 bases and J by 4 bases, with 20 bases between. This CDR3 has 16 amino acids. The CDR3 region has the DNA TGTGCCAGCAGCGACTCCGGGACCTCAAAGCGAGAGACCCAGTACTTC. It codes for CASSDSGTSKRETQYF.

This clone was counted once. This chain links TRBV18 with TRBJ2-5; TRBD2 agrees at 15 bases. The CDR3 contains 18 residues. Germline values: CDR1 KGHSH, CDR2 LQKENI. The trim removed 3 bases at V and 4 bases at J, leaving 9 bases unmatched. The DNA for the CDR3 is TGTGCCAGCTCACCTCGGACTAGCGGGGGGGCCCCCACAGAGACCCAGTACTTC. Translated, it gives CASSPRTSGGAPTETQYF.

Worth noting for this clone: Other DNA sequences in this specimen translate into the identical CDR3. The chain has TRBV5-4 and TRBJ1-1, with D perhaps TRBD1 (6 bases). The germline gives CDR1 SGHNT, CDR2 YYREEE (reference sequence). The CDR3 length is 15 residues. Trimming cost V 3 bases and J 1 base, with 13 bases left between them. The CDR3 nucleotides are TGTGCCAGCAGCTCTGTCGGGGGCGGGAACACTGAAGCTTTCTTT. Translation gives CASSSVGGGNTEAFF.

The chain links TRBV5-1 to TRBJ1-2; 8 nucleotides match TRBD1. Trimming cost V 1 base and J 4 bases; bases outside gene matches: 6. The germline gives CDR1 SGHRS, CDR2 YFSETQ. This CDR3 comprises 15 residues. CDR3 in DNA: TGCGCCAGCAGCTTGAGAGGACAGGGAATCTATGGCTACACCTTC. Translation gives CASSLRGQGIYGYTF.

Notes on this clone: A much larger clone differs by one base, so this may be a read error. The V gene is TRBV18, the J gene TRBJ2-1, with 10 bases lining up with TRBD2. CDR3 size: 14 residues. V lost 6 bases to trimming and J lost 6 bases; unmatched junction nucleotides: 5. Per germline, CDR1 KGHSH and CDR2 LQKENI. This CDR3 is CASSGASGGNEQFF. The CDR3 bases are TGTGCCAGCTCCGGAGCTAGCGGGGGCAATGAGCAGTTCTTC.

The chain carries TRBV7-2 and TRBJ1-6; 7 nucleotides line up with TRBD1. J gave up 10 bases and V 1 base, and 13 bases lay outside the gene matches. The CDR3 length is 17 residues. In germline, CDR1 is SGHTA, CDR2 FQGNSA. This CDR3 is CASSLGADREVYSPLHF. The CDR3, as DNA: TGTGCCAGCAGCTTAGGAGCAGACAGGGAGGTTTACTCACCCCTCCACTTT.

The CDR3 DNA follows: TGTGCCAGCTCACCAGGGATACAGTTTAATGAAAAACTGTTTTTT. This codes for CASSPGIQFNEKLFF. The V call is TRBV18, the J call TRBJ1-4; no firm D call. The CDR3 length is 15 residues. The ends were cut back, 2 bases at V and 4 bases at J, with 11 bases in the middle. Per the germline V gene, CDR1 is KGHSH and CDR2 is LQKENI.

The CDR3 is CASSPSGPPGVAEAFF. The CDR3 bases are TGTGCCAGCAGTCCCTCGGGACCTCCTGGAGTCGCTGAAGCTTTCTTT. V usage is TRBV28 and J usage is TRBJ1-1; a weak D match, TRBD1 (5 bases). The CDR3 covers 16 residues. Deletions cut 5 bases from V and 6 bases from J, with 22 bases between. Germline loops: CDR1 MDHEN, CDR2 SYDVKM. Together with reference TRBV28 and TRBJ1-1, the CDR3 gives the full variable domain: DVKVTQSSRYLVKRTGEKVFLECVQDMDHENMFWYRQDPGLGLRLIYFSYDVKMKEKGDIPEGYSVSREKKERFSLILESASTNQTSMYLCASSPSGPPGVAEAFFGQGTRLTVV.

The CDR3 DNA sequence: TGCGCCAGCGGTAACCCTCCGAACACCGGGGAGCTGTTTTTT. Protein: CASGNPPNTGELFF. This sequence joins TRBV10-2 and TRBJ2-2; D uncertain. V lost 8 bases, J lost 0 bases, and 10 bases lay in between. Germline V lookup: CDR1 WSHSY, CDR2 SAAADI. The CDR3 covers 14 residues.

The rearrangement joins TRBV4-1 to TRBJ2-4, with 7 bases identical to TRBD2. Losses at the gene ends were 1 base for V and 0 bases for J; bases not matched to a gene: 18. The CDR3 consists of 21 residues. Germline V gene sequence: CDR1 MGHRA, CDR2 YSYEKL. CDR3 loop: CASSQARLGGREYIAKNIQYF. DNA of the CDR3: TGCGCCAGCAGCCAAGCCCGGCTGGGGGGGAGAGAGTATATAGCCAAAAACATTCAGTACTTC.

The chain recombines TRBV5-8 with TRBJ2-7, with D tentatively TRBD1 (5 bases). Germline-derived CDR1 and CDR2 are SGHTS and YDEGEE. This CDR3 region has 14 residues. Trimming left V 4 bases short and J 2 bases short, with 13 bases between. The CDR3 region has the DNA TGTGCCAGCAGCCAGCCCAGGGTCCCCTACGAGCAGTACTTC. Protein sequence: CASSQPRVPYEQYF. The full variable domain, rest sourced from reference TRBV5-8 and TRBJ2-7, is EAGVTQSPTHLIKTRGQQATLRCSPISGHTSVYWYQQALGLGLQFLLWYDEGEERNRGNFPPRFSGRQFPNYSSELNVNALELEDSALYLCASSQPRVPYEQYFGPGTRLTVT.

The CDR3 DNA reads as TGTGCCAGCAGTACGACAGGGTTCACTGAAGCTTTCTTT. It encodes CASSTTGFTEAFF. J is TRBJ1-1 and V is TRBV2; TRBD1 matches at 7 bases. The germline V gene has CDR1 SNHLY and CDR2 FYNNEI. The CDR3 has 13 residues. J was trimmed by 4 bases and V by 5 bases; bases with no gene match: 4.

CDR3: CASSRGQMNTEAFF. In nucleotides, the CDR3 is TGCGCCAGCAGCCGCGGACAGATGAACACTGAAGCTTTCTTT. J is TRBJ1-1 and V is TRBV5-1, with a tentative D call TRBD1 (6 bases). Trimming took off 4 bases at V and 0 bases at J, with 10 bases between the two ends. CDR1 and CDR2 from the germline V gene are SGHRS and YFSETQ. The CDR3 has 14 amino acids. The whole variable domain, remainder taken from reference TRBV5-1 and TRBJ1-1, is KAGVTQTPRYLIKTRGQQVTLSCSPISGHRSVSWYQQTPGQGLQFLFEYFSETQRNKGNFPGRFSGRQFSNSRSEMNVSTLELGDSALYLCASSRGQMNTEAFFGQGTRLTVV.

V gene TRBV28 combines with J gene TRBJ1-4; D may be TRBD1 (5 bases). Trimming pared 5 bases from V and 0 bases from J, leaving 7 bases between. CDR1 and CDR2 from the germline V gene are MDHEN and SYDVKM. The CDR3 has 14 residues. The CDR3 sequence is CASSQTATNEKLFF. CDR3 in DNA: TGTGCCAGCAGTCAGACAGCAACTAATGAAAAACTGTTTTTT.

The chain joins TRBV2 to TRBJ2-2, with a tentative D call TRBD2 (7 bases). CDR1 SNHLY and CDR2 FYNNEI come from the germline V gene. The CDR3 is 13 residues long. Trimming stripped 10 bases from V and 5 bases from J, with 14 bases between. The CDR3 DNA reads TGTGCCACCGGACTAGGGGGAACCGGGGAGCTGTTTTTT. This encodes CATGLGGTGELFF.

On this clone: The sample carries other DNA sequences with the same CDR3. The CDR3 region is CASSPGTSGTGELFF. CDR3 in DNA: TGTGCCAGCAGCCCAGGGACTAGCGGGACCGGGGAGCTGTTTTTT. The chain employs TRBV6-5 and TRBJ2-2; 12 bases align to TRBD2. With 6 bases clipped from V and 5 bases from J, the junction kept 4 bases outside the gene matches. There are 15 residues in the CDR3. The V gene's germline CDR1 is MNHEY and CDR2 SVGAGI.

The chain links TRBV28 to TRBJ1-3; D is unclear. This CDR3 has 11 residues. Germline CDR1 is MDHEN and CDR2 is SYDVKM. V was pared by 7 bases and J by 8 bases, with 9 bases between. The CDR3 DNA sequence: TGTGCCAGCACCCTTAGGGACACCATATATTTT. It is translated as CASTLRDTIYF.

This rearrangement joins TRBV4-1 to TRBJ1-4; unclear D gene. The CDR3 is made up of 15 amino acids. With 2 bases removed from V and 0 bases from J, the gap between germline ends came to 7 bases. Germline lookup yields CDR1 MGHRA and CDR2 YSYEKL. The CDR3 bases are TGCGCCAGCAGCCAAAGTCCTGCAACTAATGAAAAACTGTTTTTT. Protein sequence: CASSQSPATNEKLFF.

The chain joins TRBV11-1 to TRBJ2-7; 9 nucleotides agree with TRBD1. Germline CDR1 SGHAT, CDR2 FQDESV (reference sequence). CDR3 length equals 15 residues. V trimming: 1 base; J trimming: 4 bases; junction bases outside the gene matches: 5. The CDR3 DNA follows: TGTGCCAGCAGCTTAGAGGACAGGGGTACGTACGAGCAGTACTTC. It translates to CASSLEDRGTYEQYF.

The chain has TRBV6-6 and TRBJ2-7; D is unresolved. This CDR3 contains 12 residues. V was clipped by 2 bases and J by 6 bases, with 8 bases between them. The germline CDR1 and CDR2 sequences are MNHNY and SVGAGI (reference sequence). This CDR3 is CASSYRPSEQYF. In nucleotides, the CDR3 is TGTGCCAGCAGTTACCGGCCCTCCGAGCAGTACTTC.

The V and J genes are TRBV5-4 and TRBJ1-2, with 8 bases that match TRBD1. This CDR3 region has 13 residues. J lost 10 bases, V lost 3 bases, and 8 bases had no gene match. CDR1 and CDR2 (germline): SGHNT, YYREEE (reference sequence). The CDR3 coding sequence is TGTGCCAGCAGCTCCCGGGACAGGATATTCTACACCTTC. Translation gives CASSSRDRIFYTF.

The chain couples TRBV11-2 to TRBJ2-3, with D hard to call. Germline CDR1 SGHAT, CDR2 FQNNGV. The CDR3 consists of 15 residues. Trimming left V 5 bases short and J 8 bases short, with 20 bases between. In DNA form, the CDR3 reads TGTGCCAGCAGCCCCCACGGACCTACAAGCCCTACGCAGTATTTT. Amino acids: CASSPHGPTSPTQYF.

The chain recombines TRBV29-1 with TRBJ1-5; D may be TRBD1 (5 bases). The germline V gene encodes CDR1 SQVTM and CDR2 ANQGSEA. The CDR3 contains 14 residues. V lost 4 bases, J lost 6 bases, and 16 bases lay in between. The CDR3 sequence is CSVVEGSKGQPQHF. The CDR3 coding sequence is TGCAGCGTTGTGGAGGGGTCTAAGGGTCAGCCCCAGCATTTT.

The chain links TRBV5-1 to TRBJ2-7; no clear D gene. V lost 5 bases and J 7 bases, leaving 10 bases between the germline ends. Germline values: CDR1 SGHRS, CDR2 YFSETQ. CDR3 length: 11 amino acids. Here the CDR3 DNA reads TGCGCCAGCAGTTCCGCTAGGGAGCAGTACTTC. As protein: CASSSAREQYF.

To note about this clone: The same CDR3 also results from other DNA sequences found in this sample. The gene calls are TRBV18 and TRBJ2-7, with a possible D match to TRBD1 (5 bases). Germline CDR1 and CDR2: KGHSH and LQKENI. The CDR3 is 12 amino acids. V was shortened by 1 base and J by 6 bases, with 7 bases between the two germline ends. CDR3 residues: CASSPQGLEQYF. In DNA form, the CDR3 reads TGTGCCAGCTCACCACAGGGGCTCGAGCAGTACTTC.

The V gene is TRBV6-1, the J gene TRBJ2-5; 8 bases are shared with TRBD2. CDR1 and CDR2 from the germline V gene are MNHNS and SASEGT. Unmatched junction bases numbered 10, after V lost 8 bases and J lost 2 bases. The CDR3 has 15 amino acids. CDR3 sequence reads: CASGTVGLAQETQYF. The CDR3 DNA sequence: TGTGCCAGCGGGACGGTAGGACTAGCTCAAGAGACCCAGTACTTC.

The rearrangement links TRBV27 to TRBJ1-4; 9 bases match TRBD1. The CDR3 extends over 17 amino acids. V lost 7 bases to trimming and J lost 5 bases; unmatched junction nucleotides: 14. Germline V lookup: CDR1 MNHEY, CDR2 SMNVEV (reference sequence). CDR3 coding DNA: TGTGCCAGCACAAGGGCCGGGACAGGGCGTCTCAATGAAAAACTGTTTTTT. This codes for CASTRAGTGRLNEKLFF.